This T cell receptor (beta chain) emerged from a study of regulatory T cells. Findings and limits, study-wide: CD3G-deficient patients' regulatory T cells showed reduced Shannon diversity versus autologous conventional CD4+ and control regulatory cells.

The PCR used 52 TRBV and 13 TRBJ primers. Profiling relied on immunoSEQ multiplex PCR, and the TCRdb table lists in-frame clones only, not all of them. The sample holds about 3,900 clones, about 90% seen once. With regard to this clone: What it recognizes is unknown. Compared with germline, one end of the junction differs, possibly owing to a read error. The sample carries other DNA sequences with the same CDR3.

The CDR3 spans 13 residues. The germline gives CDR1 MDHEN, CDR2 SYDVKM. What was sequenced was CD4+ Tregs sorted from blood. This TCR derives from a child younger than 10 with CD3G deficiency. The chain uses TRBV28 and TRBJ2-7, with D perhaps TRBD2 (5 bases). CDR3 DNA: TGTGCTAGCAGTCCGACCGGGACCTACGAGCAGTACTTC. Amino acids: CASSPTGTYEQYF.